One and the same sample provided the 24 T cell receptor beta chains below, sequenced in a study of shared clonotypes between healthy human individuals. Profiling relied on immunoSEQ multiplex PCR, and the TCRdb table lists in-frame clones only, not all of them. The sample has millions of clones, approximately 92% seen once. Sequencing used naive CD4+ T cells sorted from blood. Sample subset: CD45RA+ positively selected. The receptors shown here come from a young man in good health.

This sequence joins TRBV28 and TRBJ2-7; D possibly corresponds to TRBD1 (5 bases). From germline, CDR1 is MDHEN and CDR2 SYDVKM. The CDR3 consists of 13 residues. The V end lost 6 bases, the J end lost 2 bases, and 11 bases lay between the germline ends. CDR3 protein: CASSSPGTYEQYF. The CDR3, as DNA: TGTGCCAGCAGCTCCCCAGGGACCTACGAGCAGTACTTC.

The chain carries TRBV6-5 and TRBJ2-2; D perhaps matches TRBD1 (5 bases). The ends were cut back, 7 bases at V and 5 bases at J, with 17 bases in the middle. The CDR3 totals 15 residues. Germline V lookup: CDR1 MNHEY, CDR2 SVGAGI. CDR3 coding DNA: TGTGCCAGCATCATCGGCAGGGTGGGTACCGGGGAGCTGTTTTTT. It encodes CASIIGRVGTGELFF.

The chain is built from TRBV19 and TRBJ1-5, with 9 nucleotides matching TRBD1. Germline V lookup: CDR1 LNHDA, CDR2 SQIVND (reference sequence). The CDR3 is made up of 15 amino acids. The ends lost 7 bases at V and 6 bases at J; junction bases unmatched: 10. The CDR3 coding sequence is TGTGCCAGTATGGCCGGGACAGGGACCTTTCAGCCCCAGCATTTT. This codes for CASMAGTGTFQPQHF.

The chain uses TRBV6-6 and TRBJ1-2; possible D gene TRBD1, 5 bases. The V end lost 7 bases, the J end lost 8 bases, and 20 bases lay between the germline ends. Germline values: CDR1 MNHNY, CDR2 SVGAGI (reference sequence). The CDR3 length is 14 residues. The CDR3 sequence is CASKTIRERAGYTF. Here the CDR3 DNA reads TGTGCCAGCAAGACGATCAGGGAGAGGGCGGGCTACACCTTC.

The chain links TRBV5-4 to TRBJ2-1; no clear D gene. V dropped 3 bases and J dropped 7 bases, with 17 bases sitting between them. The length of the CDR3 is 15 residues. The germline CDR1 and CDR2 sequences are SGHNT and YYREEE (reference sequence). In DNA form, the CDR3 reads TGTGCCAGCAGCTCGGGCGGCGTTACAACAAATGAGCAGTTCTTC. As protein: CASSSGGVTTNEQFF.

In DNA, the CDR3 is TGTGCCAGCAGCCTAGGGGGGGCTCTAATAATGGAGACCCAGTACTTC. Translated, it gives CASSLGGALIMETQYF. J is TRBJ2-5 and V is TRBV11-2, with D tentatively TRBD2 (7 bases). V dropped 5 bases and J dropped 5 bases, with 21 bases sitting between them. Per germline, CDR1 SGHAT and CDR2 FQNNGV. The length of the CDR3 is 16 residues. Full variable domain (remainder filled in from reference TRBV11-2 and TRBJ2-5): EAGVAQSPRYKIIEKRQSVAFWCNPISGHATLYWYQQILGQGPKLLIQFQNNGVVDDSQLPKDRFSAERLKGVDSTLKIQPAKLEDSAVYLCASSLGGALIMETQYFGPGTRLLVL.

The sample holds one count of this clone. V gene TRBV5-1 combines with J gene TRBJ2-1, with D perhaps matching TRBD2 (7 bases). The CDR3 is made up of 16 amino acids. V lost 1 base and J lost 4, with 15 bases in between. The germline V gene has CDR1 SGHRS and CDR2 YFSETQ. The CDR3 spells CASSLYSGGEYNEQFF. In DNA, the CDR3 is TGCGCCAGCAGCTTGTATTCGGGGGGCGAGTACAATGAGCAGTTCTTC. Combining the CDR3 with reference TRBV5-1 and TRBJ2-1 gives the whole variable domain KAGVTQTPRYLIKTRGQQVTLSCSPISGHRSVSWYQQTPGQGLQFLFEYFSETQRNKGNFPGRFSGRQFSNSRSEMNVSTLELGDSALYLCASSLYSGGEYNEQFFGPGTRLTVL.

The CDR3 DNA reads as TGCGCCAGCAGCTCACTCTACACCGGGGAGCTGTTTTTT. Translation gives CASSSLYTGELFF. The rearrangement joins TRBV5-1 to TRBJ2-2; D not resolved. Trimming removed 3 bases at V and 3 bases at J, with 6 bases between. CDR3 length: 13 amino acids. The germline V gene has CDR1 SGHRS and CDR2 YFSETQ. The variable domain in full, completed from reference TRBV5-1 and TRBJ2-2, reads KAGVTQTPRYLIKTRGQQVTLSCSPISGHRSVSWYQQTPGQGLQFLFEYFSETQRNKGNFPGRFSGRQFSNSRSEMNVSTLELGDSALYLCASSSLYTGELFFGEGSRLTVL.

As concerns this clone: The sample has other DNA sequences that encode this CDR3 too. The chain combines TRBV5-1 with TRBJ1-3; 9 bases are shared with TRBD1. V was pared by 4 bases and J by 7 bases, with 6 bases of the junction left unmatched. Germline V lookup: CDR1 SGHRS, CDR2 YFSETQ. The length of the CDR3 is 14 residues. DNA for the CDR3: TGCGCCAGCAGCCCGGGACAGGGCGGGAACACCATATATTTT. Its translation is CASSPGQGGNTIYF.

This clone was seen once. This chain links TRBV30 with TRBJ1-2; no definite D call. Germline CDR1 and CDR2: GTSNPN and SVGIG (reference sequence). CDR3 length: 15 residues. Trimming pared 0 bases from V and 0 bases from J, leaving 11 bases between. The CDR3 DNA reads as TGTGCCTGGAGTGTACTAGCACGAGCTAACTATGGCTACACCTTC. As protein: CAWSVLARANYGYTF.

CDR3 nucleotide sequence: TGTGCCTGGAGTGCCTACTCTGGGGCCAACGTCCTGACTTTC. This sequence encodes CAWSAYSGANVLTF. J is TRBJ2-6 and V is TRBV30; D not certain. The V gene lost 1 base and the J gene lost 0 bases, with 4 bases spanning the gap. CDR3 size: 14 residues. Germline CDR1 and CDR2: GTSNPN and SVGIG (reference sequence).

This rearrangement joins TRBV19 to TRBJ2-6, with D uncertain. Per the germline V gene, CDR1 is LNHDA and CDR2 is SQIVND (reference sequence). This CDR3 is 17 amino acids long. V lost 3 bases and J 5 bases, leaving 17 bases between the germline ends. CDR3: CASSMNSLLQRANVLTF. CDR3 in DNA: TGTGCCAGTAGTATGAACAGTCTACTTCAAAGGGCCAACGTCCTGACTTTC. Supplemented by reference TRBV19 and TRBJ2-6, the full variable domain reads DGGITQSPKYLFRKEGQNVTLSCEQNLNHDAMYWYRQDPGQGLRLIYYSQIVNDFQKGDIAEGYSVSREKKESFPLTVTSAQKNPTAFYLCASSMNSLLQRANVLTFGAGSRLTVL.

The chain recombines TRBV5-6 with TRBJ2-1; 10 bases are shared with TRBD1. The CDR3 has 18 residues. Germline V gene data show CDR1 as SGHDT and CDR2 as YYEEEE. Trimming at V came to 4 bases and at J to 6 bases, leaving 16 bases not matched to a gene. CDR3 region: CASSRPFLDRGLGNEQFF. The CDR3 nucleotides read TGTGCCAGCAGCCGACCGTTCTTAGACAGGGGGCTAGGCAATGAGCAGTTCTTC. The full variable domain, completed using reference TRBV5-6 and TRBJ2-1, is DAGVTQSPTHLIKTRGQQVTLRCSPKSGHDTVSWYQQALGQGPQFIFQYYEEEERQRGNFPDRFSGHQFPNYSSELNVNALLLGDSALYLCASSRPFLDRGLGNEQFFGPGTRLTVL.

The V and J genes are TRBV7-2 and TRBJ2-7, with D possibly being TRBD2 (6 bases). The CDR3 sequence is 13 residues long. The germline gives CDR1 SGHTA, CDR2 FQGNSA. The V gene lost 5 bases and the J gene lost 3 bases, with 11 bases spanning the gap. The CDR3 sequence: CASSAEGLYEQYF. The CDR3 DNA follows: TGTGCCAGCAGCGCGGAGGGCCTCTACGAGCAGTACTTC. Full variable domain (remainder filled in from reference TRBV7-2 and TRBJ2-7): GAGVSQSPSNKVTEKGKDVELRCDPISGHTALYWYRQSLGQGLEFLIYFQGNSAPDKSGLPSDRFSAERTGGSVSTLTIQRTQQEDSAVYLCASSAEGLYEQYFGPGTRLTVT.

This chain links TRBV7-2 with TRBJ1-5; D is undetermined. This CDR3 region has 13 residues. The V end was cut by 4 bases, the J end by 4 bases, with 8 bases between. The germline gives CDR1 SGHTA, CDR2 FQGNSA. CDR3 protein: CASSYRANQPQHF. The CDR3 DNA sequence: TGTGCCAGCAGCTATCGGGCAAATCAGCCCCAGCATTTT.

V gene TRBV5-1 combines with J gene TRBJ1-6; D uncertain. Germline V gene sequence: CDR1 SGHRS, CDR2 YFSETQ. Trimming shortened V by 0 bases and J by 2 bases, and 6 bases separated the two germline ends. This CDR3 contains 15 residues. In DNA form, the CDR3 reads TGCGCCAGCAGCTTGGGGGGAACCTATAATTCACCCCTCCACTTT. Protein sequence: CASSLGGTYNSPLHF.

This clone is a singleton in its sample. This chain links TRBV6-5 with TRBJ1-5, with D unresolved. The V end was cut by 6 bases, the J end by 3 bases, with 9 bases between. The CDR3 sequence is 13 residues long. The germline CDR1 and CDR2 sequences are MNHEY and SVGAGI. The CDR3 bases are TGTGCCAGCAGGCCCCGTAACAATCAGCCCCAGCATTTT. As protein: CASRPRNNQPQHF.

The chain carries TRBV2 and TRBJ1-1; 8 bases are a match to TRBD1. The V segment lost 7 bases and the J segment 3 bases; nucleotides outside the gene matches: 10. CDR1 SNHLY and CDR2 FYNNEI come from the germline V gene. The CDR3 has 15 residues. CDR3 nucleotides: TGTGCCAGCAACGGGATACAGGGGGGATACACTGAAGCTTTCTTT. This sequence encodes CASNGIQGGYTEAFF.

On this clone: In the same sample, other DNA sequences code for this CDR3. The rearrangement uses TRBV19 and TRBJ2-2; D unclear. The length of the CDR3 is 12 residues. V was shortened by 3 bases and J by 5 bases, with 4 bases between the two germline ends. Germline-derived CDR1 and CDR2 are LNHDA and SQIVND (reference sequence). CDR3 bases: TGTGCCAGTAGTATGGGGACCGGGGAGCTGTTTTTT. It encodes CASSMGTGELFF.

This chain uses TRBV2 with TRBJ2-3; 10 nucleotides match TRBD2. J lost 8 bases, V lost 6 bases, and 11 bases had no gene match. Germline V CDR1 and CDR2: SNHLY, FYNNEI. The CDR3 contains 15 residues. The CDR3 sequence is CASSPLAGVEGTQYF. DNA of the CDR3: TGTGCCAGCAGCCCCCTAGCGGGAGTGGAAGGTACGCAGTATTTT.

J is TRBJ1-5 and V is TRBV6-5; 7 positions match TRBD1. Germline loops: CDR1 MNHEY, CDR2 SVGAGI. The CDR3 contains 14 residues. Losses at the gene ends were 8 bases for V and 6 bases for J; bases not matched to a gene: 10. CDR3 DNA: TGTGCCAGCGGGCTAGTGGCAGGGGGTCAGCCCCAGCATTTT. This translates into CASGLVAGGQPQHF.

In this sample, this clone turned up once. The J gene is TRBJ1-4, the V gene TRBV10-3; 9 nucleotides align to TRBD1. The V and J ends lost 10 bases and 3 bases, in that order; junction bases with no gene match: 3. The CDR3 has 13 residues. Germline V gene lookup returns CDR1 ENHRY and CDR2 SYGVKD. The CDR3 sequence: CATRTGANEKLFF. DNA of the CDR3: TGTGCCACCAGGACAGGGGCTAATGAAAAACTGTTTTTT.

The rearrangement links TRBV28 to TRBJ2-2; 8 nucleotides match TRBD1. The length of the CDR3 is 13 residues. V was clipped by 7 bases and J by 6 bases; unmatched bases: 4. Germline-derived CDR1 and CDR2 are MDHEN and SYDVKM. As DNA, the CDR3 is TGTGCCAGCACCCTGGGACAGGCCGGGGAGCTGTTTTTT. Translation gives CASTLGQAGELFF.

The V and J genes are TRBV11-2 and TRBJ2-1; 14 bases are a match to TRBD2. Germline-derived CDR1 and CDR2 are SGHAT and FQNNGV. The junction had 7 bases not matched to a gene; V was cut back by 5 bases and J by 7 bases. The CDR3 sequence is 16 residues long. CDR3 protein: CASSVTSGRGRNEQFF. CDR3 DNA sequence: TGTGCCAGCAGCGTGACTAGCGGGAGGGGTAGGAATGAGCAGTTCTTC.